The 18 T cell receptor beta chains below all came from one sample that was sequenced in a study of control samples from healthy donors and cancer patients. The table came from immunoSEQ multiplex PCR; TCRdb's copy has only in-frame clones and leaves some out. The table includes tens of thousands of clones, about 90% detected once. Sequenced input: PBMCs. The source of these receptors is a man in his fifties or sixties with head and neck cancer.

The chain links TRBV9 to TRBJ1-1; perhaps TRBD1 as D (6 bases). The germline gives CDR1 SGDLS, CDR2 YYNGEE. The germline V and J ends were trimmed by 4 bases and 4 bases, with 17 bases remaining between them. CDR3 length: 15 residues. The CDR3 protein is CASSPGAGAVTEAFF. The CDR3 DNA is TGTGCCAGCAGCCCCGGTGCAGGGGCTGTCACTGAAGCTTTCTTT. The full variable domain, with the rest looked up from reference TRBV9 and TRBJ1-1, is DSGVTQTPKHLITATGQRVTLRCSPRSGDLSVYWYQQSLDQGLQFLIQYYNGEERAKGNILERFSAQQFPDLHSELNLSSLELGDSALYFCASSPGAGAVTEAFFGQGTRLTVV.

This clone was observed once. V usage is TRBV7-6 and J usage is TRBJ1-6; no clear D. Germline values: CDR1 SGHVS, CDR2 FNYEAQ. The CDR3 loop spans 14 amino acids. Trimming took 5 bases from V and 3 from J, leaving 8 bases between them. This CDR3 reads CASSPDGYNSPLHF. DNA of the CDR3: TGTGCCAGCAGCCCGGACGGCTATAATTCACCCCTCCACTTT.

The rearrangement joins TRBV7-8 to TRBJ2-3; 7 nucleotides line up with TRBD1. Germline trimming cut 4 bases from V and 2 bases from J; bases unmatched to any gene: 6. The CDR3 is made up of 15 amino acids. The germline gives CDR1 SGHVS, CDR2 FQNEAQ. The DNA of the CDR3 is TGTGCCAGCAGCTCGAGGACAGGCCCCACAGATACGCAGTATTTT. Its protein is CASSSRTGPTDTQYF.

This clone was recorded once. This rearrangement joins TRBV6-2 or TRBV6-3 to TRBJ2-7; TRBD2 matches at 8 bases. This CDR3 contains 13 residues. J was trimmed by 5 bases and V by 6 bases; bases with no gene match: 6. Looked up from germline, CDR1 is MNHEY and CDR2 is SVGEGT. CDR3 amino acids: CASSGGGINEQYF. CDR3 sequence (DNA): TGTGCCAGCAGCGGCGGGGGGATCAACGAGCAGTACTTC.

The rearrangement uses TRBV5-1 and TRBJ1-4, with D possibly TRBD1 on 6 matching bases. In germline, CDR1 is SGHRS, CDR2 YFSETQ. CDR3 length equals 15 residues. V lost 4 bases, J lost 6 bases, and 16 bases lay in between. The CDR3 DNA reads TGCGCCAGCAGCGTGAAGACAGAGGGGGATGAAAAACTGTTTTTT. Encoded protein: CASSVKTEGDEKLFF. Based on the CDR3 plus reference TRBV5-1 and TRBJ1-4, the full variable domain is KAGVTQTPRYLIKTRGQQVTLSCSPISGHRSVSWYQQTPGQGLQFLFEYFSETQRNKGNFPGRFSGRQFSNSRSEMNVSTLELGDSALYLCASSVKTEGDEKLFFGSGTQLSVL.

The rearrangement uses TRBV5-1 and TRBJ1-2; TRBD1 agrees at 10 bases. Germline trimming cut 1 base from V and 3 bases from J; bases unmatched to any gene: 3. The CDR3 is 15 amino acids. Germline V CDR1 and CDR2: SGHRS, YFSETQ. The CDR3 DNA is TGCGCCAGCAGCTTGTTCGGGACAGGGGACTATGGCTACACCTTC. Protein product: CASSLFGTGDYGYTF. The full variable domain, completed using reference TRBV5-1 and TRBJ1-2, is KAGVTQTPRYLIKTRGQQVTLSCSPISGHRSVSWYQQTPGQGLQFLFEYFSETQRNKGNFPGRFSGRQFSNSRSEMNVSTLELGDSALYLCASSLFGTGDYGYTFGSGTRLTVV.

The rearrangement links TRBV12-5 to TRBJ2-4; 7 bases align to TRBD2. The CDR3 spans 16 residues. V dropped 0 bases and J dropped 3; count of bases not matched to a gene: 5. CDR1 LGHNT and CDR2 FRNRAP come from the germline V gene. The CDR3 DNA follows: TGTGCTAGTGGTTTGGTGTCTAGCGGCCTCAAAAACATTCAGTACTTC. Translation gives CASGLVSSGLKNIQYF.

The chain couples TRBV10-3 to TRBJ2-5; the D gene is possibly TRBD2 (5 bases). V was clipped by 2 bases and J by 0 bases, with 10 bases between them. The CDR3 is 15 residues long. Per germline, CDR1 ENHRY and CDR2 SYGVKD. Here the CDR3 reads CAISEPAGNQETQYF. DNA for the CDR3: TGTGCCATCAGTGAGCCCGCCGGGAACCAAGAGACCCAGTACTTC.

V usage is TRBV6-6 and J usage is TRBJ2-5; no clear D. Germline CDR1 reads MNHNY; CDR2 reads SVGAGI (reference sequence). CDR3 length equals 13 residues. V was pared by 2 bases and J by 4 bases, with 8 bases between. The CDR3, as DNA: TGTGCCAGCAGTTACCCTCGAAGAGAGACCCAGTACTTC. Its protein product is CASSYPRRETQYF.

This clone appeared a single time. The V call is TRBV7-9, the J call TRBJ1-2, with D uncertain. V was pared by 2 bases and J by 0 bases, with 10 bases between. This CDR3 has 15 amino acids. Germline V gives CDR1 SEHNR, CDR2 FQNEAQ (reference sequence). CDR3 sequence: CASSLTRAANYGYTF. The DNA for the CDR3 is TGTGCCAGCAGCTTAACTAGGGCGGCTAACTATGGCTACACCTTC.

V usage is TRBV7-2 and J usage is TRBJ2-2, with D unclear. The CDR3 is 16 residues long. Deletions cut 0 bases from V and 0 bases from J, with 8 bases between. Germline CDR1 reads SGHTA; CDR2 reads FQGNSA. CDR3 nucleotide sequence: TGTGCCAGCAGCTTAGCGGCCCGGGCGAACACCGGGGAGCTGTTTTTT. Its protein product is CASSLAARANTGELFF.

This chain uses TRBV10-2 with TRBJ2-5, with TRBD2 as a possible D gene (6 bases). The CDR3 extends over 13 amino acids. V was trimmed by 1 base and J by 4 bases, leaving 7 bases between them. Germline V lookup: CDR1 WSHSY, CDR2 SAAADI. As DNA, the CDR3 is TGCGCCAGCAGTGAGTGGAGGGCAGAGACCCAGTACTTC. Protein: CASSEWRAETQYF.

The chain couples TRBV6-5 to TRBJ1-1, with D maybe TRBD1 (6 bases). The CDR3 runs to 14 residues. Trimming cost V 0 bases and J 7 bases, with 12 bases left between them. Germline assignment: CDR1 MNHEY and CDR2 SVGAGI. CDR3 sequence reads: CASSYSGTRLEAFF. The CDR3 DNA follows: TGTGCCAGCAGTTACTCGGGGACAAGGCTTGAAGCTTTCTTT.

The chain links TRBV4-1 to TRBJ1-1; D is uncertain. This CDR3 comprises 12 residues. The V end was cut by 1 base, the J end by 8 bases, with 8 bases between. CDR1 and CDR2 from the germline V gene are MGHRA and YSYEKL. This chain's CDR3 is CASSQVSREAFF. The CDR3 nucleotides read TGCGCCAGCAGCCAAGTTAGCAGGGAAGCTTTCTTT.

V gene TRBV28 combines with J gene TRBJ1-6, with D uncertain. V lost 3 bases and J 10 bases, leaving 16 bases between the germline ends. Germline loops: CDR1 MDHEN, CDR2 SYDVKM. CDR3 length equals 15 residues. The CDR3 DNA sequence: TGTGCCAGCAGTTTCGGAGGGAATCAAGGGTCACCCCTCCACTTT. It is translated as CASSFGGNQGSPLHF.

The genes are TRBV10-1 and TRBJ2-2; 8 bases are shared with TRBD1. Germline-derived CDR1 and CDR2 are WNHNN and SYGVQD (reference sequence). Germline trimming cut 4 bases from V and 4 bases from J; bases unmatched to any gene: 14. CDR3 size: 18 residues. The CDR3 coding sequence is TGCGCCAGCAGTGCGGGTACTGGGCAGGGGGCGCGCACCGGGGAGCTGTTTTTT. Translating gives CASSAGTGQGARTGELFF.

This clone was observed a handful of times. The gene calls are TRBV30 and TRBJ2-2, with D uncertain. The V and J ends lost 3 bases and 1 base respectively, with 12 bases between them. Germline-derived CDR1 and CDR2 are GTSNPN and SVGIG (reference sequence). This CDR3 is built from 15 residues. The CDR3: CAWRVSFENTGELFF. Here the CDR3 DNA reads TGTGCCTGGAGAGTTAGCTTCGAGAACACCGGGGAGCTGTTTTTT.

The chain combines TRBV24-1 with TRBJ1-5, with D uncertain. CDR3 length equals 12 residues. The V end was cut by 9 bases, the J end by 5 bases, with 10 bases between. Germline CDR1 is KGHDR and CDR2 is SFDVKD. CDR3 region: CATSSGDQPQHF. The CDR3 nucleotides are TGTGCCACCTCCTCGGGAGATCAGCCCCAGCATTTT.